Listed here are 26 T cell receptor beta chains from one sample, sequenced in a study of blood T cell repertoires in COVID-19. The table came from immunoSEQ multiplex PCR; TCRdb's copy has only in-frame clones and leaves some out. Among around 18,000 clones listed, 90% to 95% were seen once. The sequencing input was peripheral blood. The receptors derive from a human donor in a cohort sampled during active COVID-19.

This clone was seen a single time. This chain joins TRBV10-3 and TRBJ1-2; tentative D call: TRBD1 (5 bases). Trimming left V 3 bases short and J 2 bases short, with 10 bases between. Per the germline V gene, CDR1 is ENHRY and CDR2 is SYGVKD. This CDR3 has 14 residues. CDR3 coding DNA: TGTGCCATCAGTGATGGGGGGATCAACTATGGCTACACCTTC. Encoded protein: CAISDGGINYGYTF.

The chain couples TRBV11-2 to TRBJ1-1; 9 nucleotides agree with TRBD1. The CDR3 has 17 residues. Germline values: CDR1 SGHAT, CDR2 FQNNGV. J was trimmed by 3 bases and V by 2 bases; bases with no gene match: 10. The CDR3 is CASSLYRDRAGDTEAFF. The CDR3 DNA follows: TGTGCCAGCAGCTTATACCGGGACAGGGCAGGTGACACTGAAGCTTTCTTT. Drawing the rest from reference TRBV11-2 and TRBJ1-1, the complete variable domain is EAGVAQSPRYKIIEKRQSVAFWCNPISGHATLYWYQQILGQGPKLLIQFQNNGVVDDSQLPKDRFSAERLKGVDSTLKIQPAKLEDSAVYLCASSLYRDRAGDTEAFFGQGTRLTVV.

The genes are TRBV6-1 and TRBJ2-7, with 9 nucleotides matching TRBD2. CDR3 size: 15 residues. Per germline, CDR1 MNHNS and CDR2 SASEGT. Trimming removed 2 bases from V and 6 bases from J; junction bases left unmatched: 8. CDR3 sequence (DNA): TGTGCCAGCAGTGAATCAGCGGGGGGCGTACGCGAGCAGTACTTC. This sequence encodes CASSESAGGVREQYF.

V and J are TRBV27 and TRBJ2-7; 9 nucleotides match TRBD2. The V and J ends lost 2 bases and 5 bases, in that order; junction bases with no gene match: 10. The CDR3 runs to 16 residues. Germline CDR1 MNHEY, CDR2 SMNVEV (reference sequence). The CDR3 nucleotides are TGTGCCAGCAGTTTAAGGGGTAGCGGGAGACTGCACGAGCAGTACTTC. Its translation: CASSLRGSGRLHEQYF.

V is TRBV11-2 and J is TRBJ2-7; TRBD1 agrees at 8 bases. Germline-derived CDR1 and CDR2 are SGHAT and FQNNGV. This CDR3 is 13 amino acids long. Losses at the gene ends were 4 bases for V and 3 bases for J; bases not matched to a gene: 2. The CDR3 spells CASSSDRGYEQYF. Here the CDR3 DNA reads TGTGCCAGCAGCTCCGACAGGGGCTACGAGCAGTACTTC.

The V and J genes are TRBV28 and TRBJ2-7, with 9 bases lining up with TRBD1. J lost 5 bases, V lost 2 bases, and 7 bases had no gene match. Germline values: CDR1 MDHEN, CDR2 SYDVKM. CDR3 size: 15 residues. The CDR3 loop reads CASSLGGQGGHEQYF. CDR3 bases: TGTGCCAGCAGTTTAGGGGGACAGGGTGGCCACGAGCAGTACTTC.

This chain uses TRBV11-3 with TRBJ1-1; the D gene is possibly TRBD1 (5 bases). Germline V gives CDR1 SGHNT, CDR2 YENEEA. The CDR3 spans 14 residues. Deletions cut 5 bases from V and 4 bases from J, with 14 bases between. The CDR3 bases are TGTGCCAGCAGCGCGGGACGGACGGGCACTGAAGCTTTCTTT. Translation gives CASSAGRTGTEAFF.

The V call is TRBV5-1, the J call TRBJ1-4; D is perhaps TRBD1 (6 bases). The CDR3 runs to 19 residues. The V end was cut by 5 bases, the J end by 0 bases, with 23 bases between. Germline loops: CDR1 SGHRS, CDR2 YFSETQ. Here the CDR3 reads CASSPGTTLSLATNEKLFF. For the CDR3, the DNA is TGCGCCAGCAGTCCCGGGACAACCCTGAGCCTAGCAACTAATGAAAAACTGTTTTTT. Full variable domain (outside the CDR3, taken from reference TRBV5-1 and TRBJ1-4): KAGVTQTPRYLIKTRGQQVTLSCSPISGHRSVSWYQQTPGQGLQFLFEYFSETQRNKGNFPGRFSGRQFSNSRSEMNVSTLELGDSALYLCASSPGTTLSLATNEKLFFGSGTQLSVL.

The chain uses TRBV9 and TRBJ2-7; 8 positions match TRBD2. Germline values: CDR1 SGDLS, CDR2 YYNGEE. V was clipped by 4 bases and J by 2 bases; unmatched bases: 5. The CDR3 has 14 amino acids. In nucleotides, the CDR3 is TGTGCCAGCAGCCTTAGCGGGACGCCCTACGAGCAGTACTTC. Protein: CASSLSGTPYEQYF.

The chain carries TRBV7-9 and TRBJ2-7; 8 bases match TRBD2. V gave up 4 bases and J gave up 2 bases; unmatched junction bases: 7. The CDR3 runs 15 residues. CDR1 is SEHNR and CDR2 is FQNEAQ in the germline V gene (reference sequence). CDR3 amino acids: CASSSPGGTAYEQYF. The CDR3 region has the DNA TGTGCCAGCAGCTCCCCGGGAGGGACGGCCTACGAGCAGTACTTC.

This chain uses TRBV2 with TRBJ2-3, with 8 bases fitting TRBD2. From germline, CDR1 is SNHLY and CDR2 FYNNEI. The V segment lost 3 bases and the J segment 3 bases; nucleotides outside the gene matches: 14. This CDR3 contains 18 residues. The CDR3 loop reads CASSDIVRGGKRTDTQYF. The CDR3 DNA is TGTGCCAGCAGTGATATAGTACGGGGGGGCAAAAGGACAGATACGCAGTATTTT.

This clone has only one observation. This chain uses TRBV6-1 with TRBJ1-1; 8 bases agree with TRBD1. This CDR3 is built from 14 residues. After removal of 0 bases from V and 10 bases from J, the junction contained 7 bases not matched to a gene. Germline values: CDR1 MNHNS, CDR2 SASEGT. The chain's CDR3 is CASSEASRGLRAFF. CDR3 DNA: TGTGCCAGCAGTGAAGCATCCAGGGGGCTAAGAGCTTTCTTT.

This clone came up once. The chain combines TRBV7-9 with TRBJ2-5; TRBD1 aligns across 7 bases. The CDR3 is 14 amino acids. Germline V gives CDR1 SEHNR, CDR2 FQNEAQ (reference sequence). Trimming at V came to 0 bases and at J to 3 bases, leaving 1 base not matched to a gene. CDR3 nucleotides: TGTGCCAGCAGCTTAGCCGGGACAGAAGAGACCCAGTACTTC. Its protein is CASSLAGTEETQYF.

In DNA, the CDR3 is TGTGCCAGCAGCCCAGGGATTTCCTATAATTCACCCCTCCACTTT. It specifies CASSPGISYNSPLHF. This sequence joins TRBV27 and TRBJ1-6, with D possibly being TRBD1 (5 bases). V shed 6 bases and J shed 1 base, with 10 bases lying between them. The CDR3 is made up of 15 amino acids. CDR1 MNHEY and CDR2 SMNVEV come from the germline V gene (reference sequence).

There are a few counts of this clone. This sequence joins TRBV5-4 and TRBJ2-7, with 11 positions matching TRBD2. The V gene end was trimmed by 9 bases and the J gene end by 2 bases; junction bases not matched to a gene: 10. CDR1 is SGHNT, CDR2 YYREEE, per germline (reference sequence). This CDR3 spans 15 amino acids. The chain's CDR3 is CAIGGALAGAYEQYF. The CDR3 nucleotides are TGTGCCATTGGGGGGGCACTAGCGGGAGCCTACGAGCAGTACTTC.

The CDR3 bases are TGTGCCAGCAACTGGGGGAGGGGCGAGGCTTTCTTT. Translation gives CASNWGRGEAFF. The J gene is TRBJ1-1, the V gene TRBV25-1; D is perhaps TRBD1 (5 bases). Germline V lookup: CDR1 MGHDK, CDR2 SYGVNS. The V end was cut by 7 bases, the J end by 11 bases, with 17 bases between. The CDR3 loop spans 12 amino acids. Combining the CDR3 with reference TRBV25-1 and TRBJ1-1 gives the whole variable domain EADIYQTPRYLVIGTGKKITLECSQTMGHDKMYWYQQDPGMELHLIHYSYGVNSTEKGDLSSESTVSRIRTEHFPLTLESARPSHTSQYLCASNWGRGEAFFGQGTRLTVV.

V usage is TRBV7-2 and J usage is TRBJ1-2, with D uncertain. The CDR3 is 14 residues long. V was pared by 1 base and J by 4 bases, with 10 bases between. The V gene's germline CDR1 is SGHTA and CDR2 FQGNSA. This CDR3 is CASSLGPGSYGYTF. The CDR3 DNA sequence: TGTGCCAGCAGCTTAGGGCCCGGGAGCTATGGCTACACCTTC.

V usage is TRBV11-2 and J usage is TRBJ1-1; 10 bases align to TRBD1. CDR1 and CDR2 (germline): SGHAT, FQNNGV. The CDR3 runs 17 residues. With 5 bases clipped from V and 11 bases from J, the junction kept 20 bases outside the gene matches. The CDR3 sequence: CASSTWTGGAYSMWAFF. As DNA, the CDR3 is TGTGCCAGCAGCACGTGGACAGGGGGTGCTTACTCTATGTGGGCTTTCTTT.

This chain connects TRBV28 to TRBJ2-7; D is unresolved. There are 14 residues in the CDR3. The V gene's germline CDR1 is MDHEN and CDR2 SYDVKM. The germline V and J ends were trimmed by 7 bases and 4 bases, with 17 bases remaining between them. DNA of the CDR3: TGTGCCAGCACCTCGGGTGGCAGCCTGTACGAGCAGTACTTC. It specifies CASTSGGSLYEQYF.

The chain uses TRBV30 and TRBJ1-4, with unresolved D. V lost 5 bases, J lost 4 bases, and 17 bases lay in between. CDR3 length: 15 residues. Germline assignment: CDR1 GTSNPN and CDR2 SVGIG (reference sequence). Here the CDR3 DNA reads TGTGCCTGGGCCGCCCTACGGGGTCATAATGAAAAACTGTTTTTT. Residues: CAWAALRGHNEKLFF.

This clone was counted a single time. The V gene is TRBV19, the J gene TRBJ1-6; weak D call: TRBD1 (6 bases). The germline V gene has CDR1 LNHDA and CDR2 SQIVND (reference sequence). V lost 6 bases to trimming and J lost 9 bases, with 21 bases between them. This CDR3 contains 16 residues. In nucleotides, the CDR3 is TGTGCCAGTAGATCGGACAGTAGACCTTCCGGTTCACCCCTCCACTTT. It encodes CASRSDSRPSGSPLHF.

This clone has only one observation. In DNA form, the CDR3 reads TGTGCCAGTAGTATGCAGATTAACTATGGCTACACCTTC. Translated, it gives CASSMQINYGYTF. The gene calls are TRBV19 and TRBJ1-2; D gene uncertain. This CDR3 is 13 amino acids long. Trimming took off 3 bases at V and 1 base at J, with 6 bases between the two ends. The germline CDR1 and CDR2 sequences are LNHDA and SQIVND (reference sequence).

The V gene is TRBV6-2 or TRBV6-3, the J gene TRBJ1-5; 8 bases are shared with TRBD1. Germline CDR1 reads MNHEY; CDR2 reads SVGEGT. This CDR3 has 14 residues. V lost 5 bases and J lost 7; bases outside the gene matches: 7. Here the CDR3 reads CASSPRQGRQPQHF. The CDR3 bases are TGTGCCAGCAGTCCACGACAGGGGAGGCAGCCCCAGCATTTT.

J is TRBJ2-3 and V is TRBV6-6; TRBD2 matches 9 bases. Germline V gene lookup returns CDR1 MNHNY and CDR2 SVGAGI (reference sequence). Losses at the gene ends were 5 bases for V and 3 bases for J; bases not matched to a gene: 6. There are 15 residues in the CDR3. This CDR3 reads CASSRVAGETDTQYF. CDR3 in DNA: TGTGCCAGCAGTCGCGTAGCGGGAGAGACAGATACGCAGTATTTT.

V is TRBV7-9 and J is TRBJ2-5; 9 bases agree with TRBD1. This CDR3 spans 17 amino acids. V gave up 1 base and J gave up 1 base; unmatched junction bases: 7. The germline V gene has CDR1 SEHNR and CDR2 FQNEAQ (reference sequence). In nucleotides, the CDR3 is TGTGCCAGCAGCTTAGGGACAGGGGCAAACTTCCAAGAGACCCAGTACTTC. Protein sequence: CASSLGTGANFQETQYF.

This clone was seen a single time. The V call is TRBV5-1, the J call TRBJ1-1, with D possibly being TRBD1 (5 bases). The germline V and J ends were trimmed by 2 bases and 1 base, with 9 bases remaining between them. Germline loops: CDR1 SGHRS, CDR2 YFSETQ. This CDR3 has 14 amino acids. The CDR3 DNA follows: TGCGCCAGCAGCTTCGTAGGGGAGAACACTGAAGCTTTCTTT. It encodes CASSFVGENTEAFF.